This passage covers 27 T cell receptor beta chains from one sample sequenced in a study of Ad26.COV2.S vaccination and SARS-CoV-2 variants. Assay used: immunoSEQ multiplex PCR; TCRdb lists only in-frame clones, some missing. The sample yields approximately 250,000 clones, 87% seen once. As for treatment: some 20 received Ad26.COV2.S at low or high dose, single or two shots; several received placebo; per-sample allocation not given. Day 63 following the first vaccine or placebo injection was when the samples were taken. The sample here was peripheral blood, taken in a trial of Ad26.COV2.S vaccine versus placebo. These receptors originate from a person aged 18 to 59 who received the Ad26.COV2.S COVID-19 vaccine or a placebo.

The chain has TRBV27 and TRBJ2-3, with 9 nucleotides matching TRBD2. The V gene end was trimmed by 3 bases and the J gene end by 3 bases; junction bases not matched to a gene: 7. Germline CDR1 is MNHEY and CDR2 is SMNVEV (reference sequence). This CDR3 spans 16 amino acids. The CDR3: CASSFIAGASTDTQYF. The CDR3 region has the DNA TGTGCCAGCAGTTTCATAGCGGGAGCAAGTACAGATACGCAGTATTTT.

The chain uses TRBV3-1 (or the pseudogene TRBV3-2) and TRBJ1-2; 10 bases map to TRBD1. This CDR3 comprises 15 residues. V gave up 1 base and J gave up 8 bases; unmatched junction bases: 7. Looked up from germline, CDR1 is LGHDT and CDR2 is YNNKEL (reference sequence). DNA for the CDR3: TGTGCCAGCAGCCAAGGGCGACAGGGGGCGGGAGGCTACACCTTC. This translates into CASSQGRQGAGGYTF.

This clone was counted a single time. V is TRBV6-6 and J is TRBJ1-4; a weak D match, TRBD1 (5 bases). V lost 7 bases and J lost 2, with 14 bases in between. This CDR3 has 15 residues. Germline lookup yields CDR1 MNHNY and CDR2 SVGAGI (reference sequence). This CDR3 is CASTPRQLTNEKLFF. CDR3 DNA sequence: TGTGCCAGCACCCCAAGACAGCTGACTAATGAAAAACTGTTTTTT.

The chain employs TRBV7-9 and TRBJ2-2, with D unclear. Germline CDR1 SEHNR, CDR2 FQNEAQ (reference sequence). CDR3 length: 12 amino acids. V was shortened by 4 bases and J by 7 bases, with 7 bases between the two germline ends. In DNA, the CDR3 is TGTGCCAGCAGCTCCCCCCACGGGGAGCTGTTTTTT. Translated, it gives CASSSPHGELFF.

The chain has TRBV7-9 and TRBJ2-3; D remains ambiguous. With 1 base removed from V and 1 base from J, the gap between germline ends came to 9 bases. The germline gives CDR1 SEHNR, CDR2 FQNEAQ (reference sequence). This CDR3 contains 15 residues. In nucleotides, the CDR3 is TGTGCCAGCAGCTTAGAGGTAGGGCGCACAGATACGCAGTATTTT. It translates to CASSLEVGRTDTQYF.

V usage is TRBV11-2 and J usage is TRBJ2-5; D is possibly TRBD2 (5 bases). The V and J ends lost 6 bases and 5 bases respectively, with 16 bases between them. From germline, CDR1 is SGHAT and CDR2 FQNNGV. The CDR3 extends over 14 amino acids. CDR3 region: CASRPLGLGETQYF. Written as DNA, the CDR3 is TGTGCCAGCAGACCCCTCGGACTTGGGGAGACCCAGTACTTC.

This clone was seen just once. The chain uses TRBV15 and TRBJ2-3, with 13 bases fitting TRBD2. V was clipped by 0 bases and J by 0 bases; unmatched bases: 6. This CDR3 is 19 amino acids long. Germline V lookup: CDR1 LNHNV, CDR2 YYDKDF (reference sequence). The CDR3 region is CATSRDRTSGSPSTDTQYF. DNA of the CDR3: TGTGCCACCAGCAGAGATAGGACTAGCGGGAGCCCTAGCACAGATACGCAGTATTTT.

The V call is TRBV21-1, the J call TRBJ2-5; the D segment call TRBD1 is taken from the table without a DNA check. TRBV21-1 is recorded as a pseudogene. The CDR3 is 13 amino acids. CDR3 in DNA: TGTGCCAGCAGTTCTACAGGGACAGAGACCCAGTACTTC. Protein: CASSSTGTETQYF.

The chain has TRBV4-1 and TRBJ1-5; the match to TRBD1 covers 8 bases. This CDR3 has 16 residues. The junction had 7 bases not matched to a gene; V was cut back by 3 bases and J by 3 bases. CDR1 and CDR2 from the germline V gene are MGHRA and YSYEKL. CDR3: CASSQATGETNQPQHF. CDR3 DNA sequence: TGCGCCAGCAGCCAGGCGACAGGGGAGACCAATCAGCCCCAGCATTTT.

CDR3 DNA: TGCGCCAGCAGCTCGACTAGCGGGAGAACCTCTGTGAAGACCCAGTACTTC. This gives the protein CASSSTSGRTSVKTQYF. The chain links TRBV5-1 to TRBJ2-5, with 12 bases fitting TRBD2. The CDR3 runs to 17 residues. V lost 3 bases, J lost 6 bases, and 12 bases stayed unmatched. The V gene's germline CDR1 is SGHRS and CDR2 YFSETQ.

The rearrangement links TRBV4-3 to TRBJ2-1, with D tentatively TRBD2 (6 bases). Germline CDR1 reads LGHNA; CDR2 reads YSLEER. The CDR3 consists of 15 residues. Deletions cut 3 bases from V and 9 bases from J, with 18 bases between. In DNA form, the CDR3 reads TGCGCCAGCAGCCAGATGAGAGGACTATTTGGTGAGCAGTTCTTC. Residues: CASSQMRGLFGEQFF.

Note on this clone: Compared with germline, one end of the junction differs, possibly owing to a read error. The J gene is TRBJ2-4, the V gene TRBV5-8, with 9 bases matching TRBD2. The CDR3 totals 12 residues. Germline V gene sequence: CDR1 SGHTS, CDR2 YDEGEE. CDR3 in amino acids: CASSLGGLAGSF. The CDR3 region has the DNA TGTGCCAGCAGCTTGGGGGGGCTAGCGGGAAGCTTC.

The rearrangement links TRBV12-3 or TRBV12-4 to TRBJ1-1; TRBD1 matches at 7 bases. CDR3 length equals 13 residues. V shed 5 bases and J 4 bases; nucleotides not matched to a gene: 4. The CDR3, as DNA: TGTGCCAGCAGTACGGGACAGCCCACTGAAGCTTTCTTT. Translation gives CASSTGQPTEAFF.

The chain uses TRBV27 and TRBJ2-3; 9 bases align to TRBD1. V dropped 3 bases and J dropped 6; count of bases not matched to a gene: 7. This CDR3 is 15 amino acids long. CDR1 is MNHEY and CDR2 is SMNVEV in the germline V gene (reference sequence). CDR3 protein: CASSFGQGRVDTQYF. DNA of the CDR3: TGTGCCAGCAGTTTCGGACAGGGGAGGGTTGATACGCAGTATTTT.

The chain joins TRBV4-3 to TRBJ2-1; 9 bases agree with TRBD2. V was clipped by 7 bases and J by 6 bases; unmatched bases: 10. Germline V gene lookup returns CDR1 LGHNA and CDR2 YSLEER. This CDR3 spans 15 amino acids. The CDR3 nucleotides read TGCGCCAGCACCTCTTGGGGACTAGCAGGCAATGAGCAGTTCTTC. Translated, it gives CASTSWGLAGNEQFF.

V is TRBV27 and J is TRBJ2-2, with 13 bases identical to TRBD2. The CDR3 contains 19 residues. The trim removed 3 bases at V and 4 bases at J, leaving 11 bases unmatched. Germline V gene data show CDR1 as MNHEY and CDR2 as SMNVEV (reference sequence). CDR3 sequence: CASSFNRERTSGGTGELFF. The CDR3 DNA is TGTGCCAGCAGTTTTAACAGGGAGAGGACTAGCGGGGGCACCGGGGAGCTGTTTTTT.

The rearrangement uses TRBV11-3 and TRBJ1-1; D not certain. V lost 2 bases, J lost 2 bases, and 15 bases lay in between. Germline values: CDR1 SGHNT, CDR2 YENEEA. This CDR3 region has 16 residues. The CDR3 sequence: CASSLTSRGPNTEAFF. CDR3 nucleotide sequence: TGTGCCAGCAGCTTAACCTCCCGTGGGCCCAACACTGAAGCTTTCTTT.

V is TRBV25-1 and J is TRBJ2-2, with a tentative D call TRBD2 (5 bases). V lost 4 bases, J lost 3 bases, and 15 bases lay in between. CDR1 is MGHDK, CDR2 SYGVNS, per germline. CDR3 length: 16 amino acids. CDR3 region: CASSGSNLADTGELFF. The CDR3, as DNA: TGTGCCAGCAGTGGAAGCAATCTAGCTGACACCGGGGAGCTGTTTTTT.

V and J are TRBV6-5 and TRBJ2-2; D unclear. Germline assignment: CDR1 MNHEY and CDR2 SVGAGI. CDR3 length: 12 amino acids. Deletions cut 6 bases from V and 7 bases from J, with 9 bases between. The CDR3 region is CASRLGGGELFF. The DNA for the CDR3 is TGTGCCAGCAGGCTAGGCGGCGGGGAGCTGTTTTTT.

V usage is TRBV4-1 and J usage is TRBJ2-5; 7 bases fit TRBD2. Germline trimming cut 3 bases from V and 2 bases from J; bases unmatched to any gene: 12. Germline V gene lookup returns CDR1 MGHRA and CDR2 YSYEKL. There are 17 residues in the CDR3. CDR3 in amino acids: CASSHGTLLALQETQYF. In DNA form, the CDR3 reads TGCGCCAGCAGCCATGGTACTCTACTAGCGCTGCAAGAGACCCAGTACTTC.

J is TRBJ1-2 and V is TRBV5-8; D unresolved. Germline CDR1 is SGHTS and CDR2 is YDEGEE. V lost 2 bases and J lost 8, with 10 bases in between. This CDR3 has 12 residues. The CDR3 is CASSFPRGGYTF. The CDR3 coding sequence is TGTGCCAGCAGCTTCCCTCGCGGCGGCTACACCTTC.

The chain links TRBV6-2 or TRBV6-3 to TRBJ1-5, with TRBD1 as a possible D gene (5 bases). The length of the CDR3 is 14 residues. V was pared by 5 bases and J by 5 bases, with 13 bases between. Looked up from germline, CDR1 is MNHEY and CDR2 is SVGEGT. DNA for the CDR3: TGTGCCAGCAGTCGTCAGGGTGGGGATCAGCCCCAGCATTTT. Protein: CASSRQGGDQPQHF.

The chain employs TRBV5-1 and TRBJ2-1, with 8 bases aligning to TRBD2. V was clipped by 0 bases and J by 7 bases; unmatched bases: 3. CDR3 length: 14 amino acids. Germline CDR1 SGHRS, CDR2 YFSETQ. CDR3 coding DNA: TGCGCCAGCAGCTTGGAGCCGGGAGGGAATGAGCAGTTCTTC. It specifies CASSLEPGGNEQFF.

The chain combines TRBV6-1 with TRBJ2-1, with TRBD2 as a possible D gene (6 bases). This CDR3 has 16 residues. The V end lost 0 bases, the J end lost 4 bases, and 13 bases lay between the germline ends. Germline CDR1 reads MNHNS; CDR2 reads SASEGT. CDR3 amino acids: CASSEAPGLKYNEQFF. CDR3 DNA sequence: TGTGCCAGCAGTGAAGCGCCGGGACTGAAGTACAATGAGCAGTTCTTC.

This clone was detected a few times. The genes are TRBV14 and TRBJ2-1; 7 nucleotides match TRBD2. The CDR3 is 13 amino acids. The germline V gene encodes CDR1 SGHDN and CDR2 FVKESK. Trimming cost V 0 bases and J 10 bases; bases outside gene matches: 3. In DNA, the CDR3 is TGTGCCAGCAGCCAAGACCGAGCGGGAGAGCAGTTCTTC. Amino acids: CASSQDRAGEQFF. The full variable domain, with the rest looked up from reference TRBV14 and TRBJ2-1, is EAGVTQFPSHSVIEKGQTVTLRCDPISGHDNLYWYRRVMGKEIKFLLHFVKESKQDESGMPNNRFLAERTGGTYSTLKVQPAELEDSGVYFCASSQDRAGEQFFGPGTRLTVL.

This clone was observed once. The chain combines TRBV5-4 with TRBJ2-2; 13 bases agree with TRBD2. The CDR3 runs 16 residues. J was trimmed by 8 bases and V by 3 bases; bases with no gene match: 7. The V gene's germline CDR1 is SGHNT and CDR2 YYREEE (reference sequence). The CDR3 here is CASSSSLAGGPGELFF. The CDR3 region has the DNA TGTGCCAGCAGCTCTTCACTAGCGGGAGGGCCGGGGGAGCTGTTTTTT.

The chain is built from TRBV6-6 and TRBJ1-2; D is unresolved. In germline, CDR1 is MNHNY, CDR2 SVGAGI (reference sequence). The CDR3 contains 15 residues. The V end was cut by 0 bases, the J end by 2 bases, with 10 bases between. The DNA of the CDR3 is TGTGCCAGCAGTTACTCGAGTACTCCAAACTATGGCTACACCTTC. Its protein product is CASSYSSTPNYGYTF.